In this sample, the clone carrying this T cell receptor (beta chain) turned up many times. The antigen is not known. TCR cDNA, made by 5'RACE template switching, carried an added universal primer site and UMIs. One entry per CDR3 protein, called by TCRdb with MiXCR from the 5' RACE reads. This table has 130,000 or so distinct CDR3 sequences, 15% appearing once. The data are from a study of T cells after yellow fever vaccination. Study-wide results and caveats: Researchers report a weaker secondary response that nonetheless peaked faster, day 5 versus 15. Booster sampling recovered most clones from primary vaccination (under 98% CD4, approximately 88% CD8).

After removal of 0 bases from V and 6 bases from J, the junction contained 5 bases not matched to a gene. Looked up from germline, CDR1 is SGHKS and CDR2 is YYEKEE (reference sequence). The CDR3 runs 14 residues. V gene TRBV5-5 combines with J gene TRBJ2-5; TRBD2 aligns across 7 bases. The source of this sequence is a man aged 18 to 30 who received the YFV17D yellow fever vaccine. The source was CD8+ T cells sorted from PBMCs, collected 5 days after the yellow fever booster vaccination. The CDR3 loop reads CASSLGSGWKTQYF. DNA of the CDR3: TGTGCCAGCAGCTTGGGTAGCGGGTGGAAGACCCAGTACTTC.